This TCR beta chain derives from a study of PD-L1 blockade in urothelial cancer (dated by TCRdb to 2017 to 2019). In terms of the full investigation: All patients started therapy around 2014 and received atezolizumab 1,200 mg intravenously every 3 weeks. In the same patients, pretreatment tumors underwent whole exome sequencing and RNA sequencing in addition to TCR sequencing. Pretreatment tumor samples and matched peripheral blood, collected serially before and after atezolizumab treatment, underwent TCR sequencing. A median of about 140,000 T cells and 80,000 to 100,000 unique TCRs was obtained from blood samples, and a median clonality of approximately 0.086 was observed. The study, an exploratory multi-omic analysis, examined somatic, immune and clinical correlates of response to PD-L1 blockade with atezolizumab in urothelial cancer. Under 10 patients reached durable clinical benefit, while some 21 patients did not. Patients had an ECOG performance status of 0 or 1 and had received between 0 and 3 prior chemotherapy regimens. About 90% of the roughly 29 patients were identified as males with urothelial cancer of bladder origin, and a prior smoking history was reported by 18 of 29 patients. Pretreatment blood TCR-seq was available for under 35 patients, at least one posttreatment blood collection was obtained for 25 or so patients, and tumor TCR-seq was available for 25 or so patients. Blood samples were analyzed at 3 weeks after treatment start (second dose) and at 6 weeks after treatment start. Durable clinical benefit was defined as a progression-free survival longer than 6 months, and TCR features were additionally tested against progression-free survival and overall survival. Paper-wide results and their limitations: Improved progression-free and overall survival was found to be associated with pretreatment peripheral blood TCR clonality below the median. Because of the small sample size (n ≈ 29) and the many exploratory analyses performed, the results are intended to be regarded as hypothesis-generating. At 3 weeks after the start of treatment, tumor-associated TCR clones in peripheral blood had expanded more in patients with durable benefit (n ≈ 20, p = 0.022).

The time point tag for this specimen amounts to: peripheral blood 6 weeks after treatment start. The cohort comprised fewer than 35 patients with locally advanced or metastatic urothelial carcinoma treated at Memorial Sloan Kettering on a trial protocol. Peripheral blood mononuclear cells were collected pretreatment and during treatment, with between 1 and 8 total time points obtained per patient. The Qiagen DNeasy Blood extraction kit was used to purify genomic DNA from total PBMCs and tumor samples. Collected pretreatment and during treatment, PBMCs were isolated and stored as previously described. The germline V and J ends show losses of 3 bases and 5 bases respectively, and no gene match explains 4 bases of the junction. The CDR3 covers 15 residues, taking in both the cysteine and the phenylalanine. Only the CDR3 part of the read is kept: 45 bases, read in frame from the first base. The germline V gene yields SGHTA for CDR1 and FQGTGA for CDR2.

Synthetic TCR analog templates were spiked into each PCR to estimate absolute template abundance from read counts. The immunoSEQ assay was used to amplify TCRbeta CDR3 regions from genomic DNA with bias-controlled V and J gene primers. Sequencing of rearranged TCRbeta segments was performed at approximately 20X coverage. Per the source publication's procedure: Clustering was used to correct sequencing errors, and CDR3s were annotated against IMGT so that V, D and J genes could be assigned. Out-of-frame and stop-codon sequences were excluded, and only productive TCRbeta rearrangements were used in downstream analyses. Clonality was computed as one minus Shannon entropy normalized by the log of the number of unique productive sequences. Fisher's exact test with Benjamini-Hochberg correction, using a cutoff of adjusted p below 0.01, was how clones that differed between time points or between blood and tumor were identified. The table comes from immuneACCESS by way of TCRdb, which keeps in-frame sequences with V and J called. Part of the clones is missing from these tables; in studies checked, under half for an unresolved V gene and the rest for unknown reasons. That table gives V, J and clone size, and the DNA gave D and trimming. The sample table shows about 76,000 clones, and under 95% are seen once. Jointly, the top ten make up around 0.94% of the sample.

As concerns this clone: Its antigen is still unknown. No qualities accompany the bases; no much larger clone lies one base away.

The sample here was PBMCs, taken around atezolizumab (anti-PD-L1) treatment. The V and J genes are TRBV7-3 and TRBJ2-5, with 12 junctional bases fitting TRBD2. The clonotype comes from a woman of 80 years or more with urothelial cancer. The CDR3 in this case is CASSLTSGSWETQYF. The bases are TGTGCCAGCAGCTTGACTAGCGGGAGTTGGGAGACCCAGTACTTC.